These T cell receptor beta chains were read from a single sample in a study of cytomegalovirus exposure and HLA in healthy donors. The protocol was immunoSEQ multiplex PCR, while the TCRdb copy is restricted to in-frame clones and leaves out a portion. The data contain under 200,000 clones, about 90% of them singletons. Sequenced sample: PBMCs. All receptors derive from a man aged 18 to 30 in good health and CMV-seropositive. CDR3s include the opening cysteine and the closing phenylalanine or tryptophan. Fields, in order: V gene, J gene, clone size, D gene, CDR3 protein, CDR3 DNA. D genes are given only for firm matches. Not all rows give a size; the values are once, few, many and, for expanded clones, a class.

V gene: TRBV6-6
J gene: TRBJ2-7
clone size: -
D gene: TRBD1
CDR3 protein: CASRTKDRIYEQYF
CDR3 DNA: TGTGCCAGCAGAACTAAGGACAGGATCTACGAGCAGTACTTC

V gene: TRBV5-1
J gene: TRBJ2-7
clone size: -
D gene: -
CDR3 protein: CASQGASYEQYF
CDR3 DNA: TGCGCCAGCCAGGGCGCCTCCTACGAGCAGTACTTC

V gene: TRBV7-8
J gene: TRBJ2-1
clone size: -
D gene: -
CDR3 protein: CASSFWANNEQFF
CDR3 DNA: TGTGCCAGCAGCTTTTGGGCGAACAATGAGCAGTTCTTC

V gene: TRBV15
J gene: TRBJ2-1
clone size: -
D gene: -
CDR3 protein: CATSRDRTSSYNEQFF
CDR3 DNA: TGTGCCACCAGCAGAGATCGTACTAGCTCCTACAATGAGCAGTTCTTC

V gene: TRBV28
J gene: TRBJ1-2
clone size: once
D gene: TRBD1
CDR3 protein: CASSPPGFRGQSNYGYTF
CDR3 DNA: TGTGCCAGCAGCCCACCGGGTTTCCGGGGACAGTCTAACTATGGCTACACCTTC

V gene: TRBV6-6
J gene: TRBJ2-1
clone size: once
D gene: -
CDR3 protein: CASSYTLAVSYNEQFF
CDR3 DNA: TGTGCCAGCAGTTACACCTTAGCGGTCTCCTACAATGAGCAGTTCTTC

V gene: TRBV29-1
J gene: TRBJ1-5
clone size: -
D gene: -
CDR3 protein: CSASPGSNQPQHF
CDR3 DNA: TGCAGCGCTAGCCCAGGTAGCAATCAGCCCCAGCATTTT

V gene: TRBV2
J gene: TRBJ2-3
clone size: -
D gene: -
CDR3 protein: CASSGRLALGPTDTQYF
CDR3 DNA: TGTGCCAGCAGCGGCCGACTCGCGCTAGGCCCCACAGATACGCAGTATTTT

V gene: TRBV14
J gene: TRBJ1-1
clone size: -
D gene: -
CDR3 protein: CASRLTGMPEAFF
CDR3 DNA: TGTGCCAGCAGGCTAACAGGGATGCCTGAAGCTTTCTTT

V gene: TRBV2
J gene: TRBJ1-4
clone size: once
D gene: -
CDR3 protein: CASRIDSATNEKLFF
CDR3 DNA: TGTGCCAGCAGAATTGACAGCGCAACTAATGAAAAACTGTTTTTT

V gene: TRBV29-1
J gene: TRBJ2-7
clone size: -
D gene: TRBD1
CDR3 protein: CSVGGTGEDEQYF
CDR3 DNA: TGCAGCGTTGGAGGGACAGGGGAGGACGAGCAGTACTTC

V gene: TRBV7-3
J gene: TRBJ1-1
clone size: -
D gene: -
CDR3 protein: CASSLGRADTEAFF
CDR3 DNA: TGTGCCAGCAGCCTTGGGCGGGCGGACACTGAAGCTTTCTTT

V gene: TRBV18
J gene: TRBJ2-7
clone size: once
D gene: TRBD1
CDR3 protein: CASSPTGTGDYEQYF
CDR3 DNA: TGTGCCAGCTCACCAACCGGGACAGGAGACTACGAGCAGTACTTC

V gene: TRBV19
J gene: TRBJ1-1
clone size: -
D gene: -
CDR3 protein: CASNFGTQAFF
CDR3 DNA: TGTGCCAGTAATTTCGGGACTCAAGCTTTCTTT

V gene: TRBV28
J gene: TRBJ1-1
clone size: -
D gene: TRBD1
CDR3 protein: CASSPGQSGGTEAFF
CDR3 DNA: TGTGCCAGCAGTCCGGGACAGTCCGGAGGCACTGAAGCTTTCTTT

V gene: TRBV5-1
J gene: TRBJ1-2
clone size: -
D gene: TRBD1
CDR3 protein: CASSLGTEDYGYTF
CDR3 DNA: TGCGCCAGCAGCCTTGGGACAGAAGACTATGGCTACACCTTC

V gene: TRBV7-8
J gene: TRBJ2-1
clone size: -
D gene: TRBD1
CDR3 protein: CASYRGQGADNEQFF
CDR3 DNA: TGTGCCAGCTATCGGGGACAGGGGGCGGACAATGAGCAGTTCTTC

V gene: TRBV6-6
J gene: TRBJ1-5
clone size: -
D gene: TRBD1
CDR3 protein: CASRVPGQPPEGPQHF
CDR3 DNA: TGTGCCAGCAGAGTACCGGGACAGCCCCCCGAGGGGCCCCAGCATTTT

V gene: TRBV11-2
J gene: TRBJ2-1
clone size: -
D gene: TRBD2
CDR3 protein: CASSLLTSGSHEQFF
CDR3 DNA: TGTGCCAGCAGCTTACTTACTAGCGGGAGCCATGAGCAGTTCTTC

V gene: TRBV19
J gene: TRBJ2-7
clone size: -
D gene: TRBD1
CDR3 protein: CASSISDRVYEQYF
CDR3 DNA: TGTGCCAGTAGTATTTCGGACAGGGTCTACGAGCAGTACTTC

V gene: TRBV10-3
J gene: TRBJ1-3
clone size: -
D gene: -
CDR3 protein: CAITTGSSGNTIYF
CDR3 DNA: TGTGCCATCACCACAGGCTCCTCTGGAAACACCATATATTTT

V gene: TRBV9
J gene: TRBJ2-1
clone size: -
D gene: TRBD2
CDR3 protein: CASTTAGAYNEQFF
CDR3 DNA: TGTGCCAGCACCACAGCGGGAGCCTACAATGAGCAGTTCTTC

V gene: TRBV5-4
J gene: TRBJ2-7
clone size: -
D gene: TRBD1
CDR3 protein: CASRAGTENYEQYF
CDR3 DNA: TGTGCCAGCAGAGCCGGGACAGAGAATTACGAGCAGTACTTC

V gene: TRBV5-1
J gene: TRBJ2-1
clone size: once
D gene: -
CDR3 protein: CASSSGGGISTIEQFF
CDR3 DNA: TGCGCCAGCAGCAGTGGAGGAGGGATTTCTACAATTGAGCAGTTCTTC

V gene: TRBV7-8
J gene: TRBJ1-1
clone size: -
D gene: -
CDR3 protein: CASSFPWGLDTEAFF
CDR3 DNA: TGTGCCAGCAGCTTTCCCTGGGGACTGGACACTGAAGCTTTCTTT

V gene: TRBV6-6
J gene: TRBJ2-5
clone size: -
D gene: TRBD1
CDR3 protein: CATLPAGGAGTQYF
CDR3 DNA: TGTGCCACTCTCCCTGCAGGGGGTGCAGGCACCCAGTACTTC

V gene: TRBV28
J gene: TRBJ1-2
clone size: -
D gene: -
CDR3 protein: CASSFQFNYGYTF
CDR3 DNA: TGTGCCAGCAGTTTTCAGTTTAACTATGGCTACACCTTC

V gene: TRBV19
J gene: TRBJ2-7
clone size: once
D gene: -
CDR3 protein: CASSNFGGSTNRAYEQYF
CDR3 DNA: TGTGCCAGTAGTAATTTCGGGGGATCGACCAACCGCGCCTACGAGCAGTACTTC

V gene: TRBV6-1
J gene: TRBJ2-5
clone size: -
D gene: TRBD2
CDR3 protein: CASSEGAGRVVETQYF
CDR3 DNA: TGTGCCAGCAGTGAAGGGGCGGGGAGGGTGGTGGAGACCCAGTACTTC

V gene: TRBV5-1
J gene: TRBJ2-3
clone size: -
D gene: -
CDR3 protein: CASSLARGTDTQYF
CDR3 DNA: TGCGCCAGCAGCTTGGCCAGGGGCACAGATACGCAGTATTTT

V gene: TRBV2
J gene: TRBJ2-5
clone size: -
D gene: -
CDR3 protein: CASSGGKDSGHQETQYF
CDR3 DNA: TGTGCCAGCAGTGGGGGGAAGGACAGCGGTCACCAAGAGACCCAGTACTTC

V gene: TRBV7-3
J gene: TRBJ2-1
clone size: -
D gene: -
CDR3 protein: CASSSSNGHEQFF
CDR3 DNA: TGTGCCAGCAGCTCCTCCAATGGCCATGAGCAGTTCTTC

V gene: TRBV27
J gene: TRBJ2-1
clone size: once
D gene: TRBD2
CDR3 protein: CASSRSRGLAAFNEQFF
CDR3 DNA: TGTGCCAGCAGCCGATCCCGGGGACTAGCGGCATTCAATGAGCAGTTCTTC